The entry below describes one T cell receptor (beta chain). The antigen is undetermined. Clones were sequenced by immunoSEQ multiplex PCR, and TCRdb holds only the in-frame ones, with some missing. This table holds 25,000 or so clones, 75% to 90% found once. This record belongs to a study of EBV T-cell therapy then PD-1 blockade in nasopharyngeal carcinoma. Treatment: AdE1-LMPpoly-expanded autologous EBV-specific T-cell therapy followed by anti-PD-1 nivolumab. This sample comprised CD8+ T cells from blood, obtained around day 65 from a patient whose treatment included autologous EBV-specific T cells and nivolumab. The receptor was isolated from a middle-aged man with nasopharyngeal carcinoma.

CDR3 in DNA: TGTGCCAGCTCACCACAGGGAAGTGAAGCTTTCTTT. It encodes CASSPQGSEAFF. The genes are TRBV18 and TRBJ1-1; D unresolved. The V gene's germline CDR1 is KGHSH and CDR2 LQKENI. V lost 1 base and J lost 7, with 7 bases in between. The CDR3 length is 12 residues.